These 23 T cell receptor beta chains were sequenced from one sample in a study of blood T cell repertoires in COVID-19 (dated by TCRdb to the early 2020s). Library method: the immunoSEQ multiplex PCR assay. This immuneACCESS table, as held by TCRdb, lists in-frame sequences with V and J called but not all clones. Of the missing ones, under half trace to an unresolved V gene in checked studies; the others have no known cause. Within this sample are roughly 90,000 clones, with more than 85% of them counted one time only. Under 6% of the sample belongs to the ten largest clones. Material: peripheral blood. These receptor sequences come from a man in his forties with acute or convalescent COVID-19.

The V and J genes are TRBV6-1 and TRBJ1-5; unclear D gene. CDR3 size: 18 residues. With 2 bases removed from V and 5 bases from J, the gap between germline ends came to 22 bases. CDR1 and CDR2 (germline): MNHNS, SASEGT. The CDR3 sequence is CASSEKSRVGSSDQPQHF. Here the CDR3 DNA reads TGTGCCAGCAGTGAAAAGTCTCGGGTCGGCAGCTCAGATCAGCCCCAGCATTTT.

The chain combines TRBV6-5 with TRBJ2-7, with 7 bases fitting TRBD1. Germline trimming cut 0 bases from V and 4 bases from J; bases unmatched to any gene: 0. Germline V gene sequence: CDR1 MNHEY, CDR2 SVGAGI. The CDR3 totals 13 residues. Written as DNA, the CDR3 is TGTGCCAGCAGTTACTCGACAGGGTACGAGCAGTACTTC. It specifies CASSYSTGYEQYF.

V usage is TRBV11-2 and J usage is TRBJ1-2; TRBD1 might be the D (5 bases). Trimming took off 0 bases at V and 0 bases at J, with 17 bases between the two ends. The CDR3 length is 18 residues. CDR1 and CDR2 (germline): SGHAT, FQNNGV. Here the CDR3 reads CASSLDLLGLGANYGYTF. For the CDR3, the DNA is TGTGCCAGCAGCTTAGATCTTCTGGGACTCGGAGCTAACTATGGCTACACCTTC.

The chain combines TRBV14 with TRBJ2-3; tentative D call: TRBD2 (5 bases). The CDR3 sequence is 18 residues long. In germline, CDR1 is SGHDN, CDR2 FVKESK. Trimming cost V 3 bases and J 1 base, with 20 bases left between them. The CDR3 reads CASSHTRFGGAGTDTQYF. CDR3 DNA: TGTGCCAGCAGCCATACCAGGTTTGGAGGCGCGGGCACAGATACGCAGTATTTT.

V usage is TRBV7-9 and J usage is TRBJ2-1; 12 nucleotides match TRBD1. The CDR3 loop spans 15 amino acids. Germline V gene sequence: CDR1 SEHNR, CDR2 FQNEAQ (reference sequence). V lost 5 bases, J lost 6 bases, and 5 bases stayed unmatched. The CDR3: CASSPGQGAGNEQFF. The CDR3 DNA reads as TGTGCCAGCAGCCCGGGACAGGGGGCGGGCAATGAGCAGTTCTTC.

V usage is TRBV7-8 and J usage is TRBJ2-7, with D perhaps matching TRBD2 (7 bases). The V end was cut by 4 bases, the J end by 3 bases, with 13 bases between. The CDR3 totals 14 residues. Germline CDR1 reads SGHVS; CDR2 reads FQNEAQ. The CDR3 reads CASSWGLAVYEQYF. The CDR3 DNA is TGTGCCAGCAGCTGGGGGCTAGCGGTCTACGAGCAGTACTTC.

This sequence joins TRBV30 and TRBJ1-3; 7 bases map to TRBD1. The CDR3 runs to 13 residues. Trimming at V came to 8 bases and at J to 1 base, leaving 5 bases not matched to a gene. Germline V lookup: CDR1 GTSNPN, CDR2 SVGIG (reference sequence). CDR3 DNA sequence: TGTGCCCATGGACAGGAGTCTGGAAACACCATATATTTT. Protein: CAHGQESGNTIYF.

The CDR3 sequence: CASSYSGGGQPQHF. CDR3 coding DNA: TGTGCCAGCAGTTACTCGGGGGGAGGTCAGCCCCAGCATTTT. The genes are TRBV6-6 and TRBJ1-5, with D possibly TRBD1 on 5 matching bases. The germline V gene encodes CDR1 MNHNY and CDR2 SVGAGI (reference sequence). There are 14 residues in the CDR3. Trimming cost V 0 bases and J 6 bases, with 9 bases left between them.

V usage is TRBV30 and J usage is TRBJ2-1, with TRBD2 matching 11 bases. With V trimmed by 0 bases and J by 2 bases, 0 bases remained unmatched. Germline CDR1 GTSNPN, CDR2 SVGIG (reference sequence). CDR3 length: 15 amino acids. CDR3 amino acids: CAWSVLAGAYNEQFF. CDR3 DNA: TGTGCCTGGAGTGTACTAGCGGGAGCCTACAATGAGCAGTTCTTC.

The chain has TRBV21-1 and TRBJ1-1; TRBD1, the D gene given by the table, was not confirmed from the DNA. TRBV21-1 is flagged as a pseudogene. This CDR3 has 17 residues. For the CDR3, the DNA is TGTGCCAGCAGCAAAGGCTTCTGGACAGGGGAAAACACTGAAGCTTTCTTT. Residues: CASSKGFWTGENTEAFF.

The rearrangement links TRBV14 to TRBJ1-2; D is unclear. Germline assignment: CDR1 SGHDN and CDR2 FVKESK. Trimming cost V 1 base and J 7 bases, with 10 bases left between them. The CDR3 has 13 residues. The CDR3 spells CASSQGRGLGYTF. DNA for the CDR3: TGTGCCAGCAGCCAAGGTCGCGGCCTTGGCTACACCTTC.

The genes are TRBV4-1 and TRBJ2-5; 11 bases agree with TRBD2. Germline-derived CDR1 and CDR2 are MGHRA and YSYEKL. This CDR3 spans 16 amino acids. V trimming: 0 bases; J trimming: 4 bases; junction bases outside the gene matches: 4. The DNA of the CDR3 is TGCGCCAGCAGCCAAGAGGGTAGCGGGAGGGTAGAGACCCAGTACTTC. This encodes CASSQEGSGRVETQYF.

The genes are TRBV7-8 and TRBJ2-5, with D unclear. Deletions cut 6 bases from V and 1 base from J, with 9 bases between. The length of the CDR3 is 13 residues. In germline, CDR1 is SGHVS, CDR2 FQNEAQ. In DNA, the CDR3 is TGTGCCAGCAGACTCCTACTCCAAGAGACCCAGTACTTC. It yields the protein CASRLLLQETQYF.

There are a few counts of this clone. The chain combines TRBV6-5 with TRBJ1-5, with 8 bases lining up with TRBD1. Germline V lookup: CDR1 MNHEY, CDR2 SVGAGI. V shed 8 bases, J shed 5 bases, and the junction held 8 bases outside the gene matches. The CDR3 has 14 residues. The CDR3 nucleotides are TGTGCCAGCCGAACCCAACAGGGGGATCAGCCCCAGCATTTT. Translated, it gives CASRTQQGDQPQHF.

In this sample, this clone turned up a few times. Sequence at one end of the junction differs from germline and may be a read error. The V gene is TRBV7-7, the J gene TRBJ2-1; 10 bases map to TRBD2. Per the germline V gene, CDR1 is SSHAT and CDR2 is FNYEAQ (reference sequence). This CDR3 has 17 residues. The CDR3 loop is CASSHEPSGGPNGEQFF. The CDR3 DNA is TGTGCTAGCAGCCATGAACCTAGCGGGGGACCAAACGGTGAGCAGTTCTTC.

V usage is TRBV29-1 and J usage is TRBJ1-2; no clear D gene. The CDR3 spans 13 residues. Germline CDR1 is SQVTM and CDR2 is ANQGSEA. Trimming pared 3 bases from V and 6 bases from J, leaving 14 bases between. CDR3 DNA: TGCAGCGTTGATCTATGGAGGGTAGATGGCTACACCTTC. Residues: CSVDLWRVDGYTF.

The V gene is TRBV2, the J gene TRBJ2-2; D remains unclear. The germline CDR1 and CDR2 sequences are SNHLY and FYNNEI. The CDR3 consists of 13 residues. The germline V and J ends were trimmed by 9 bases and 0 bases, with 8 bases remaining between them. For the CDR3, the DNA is TGTGCCAGTGGGCAGTCGAACACCGGGGAGCTGTTTTTT. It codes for CASGQSNTGELFF.

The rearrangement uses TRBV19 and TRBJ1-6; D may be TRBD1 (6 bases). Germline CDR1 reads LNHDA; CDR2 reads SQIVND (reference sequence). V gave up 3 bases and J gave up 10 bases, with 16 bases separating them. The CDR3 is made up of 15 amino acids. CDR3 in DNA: TGTGCCAGTAGTATTCAGGACAGTCCACGGTCACCCCTCCACTTT. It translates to CASSIQDSPRSPLHF.

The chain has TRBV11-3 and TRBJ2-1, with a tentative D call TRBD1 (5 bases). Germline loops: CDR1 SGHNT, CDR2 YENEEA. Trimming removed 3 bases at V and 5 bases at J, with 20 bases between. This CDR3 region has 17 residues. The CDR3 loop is CASSFSSLLRGNNEQFF. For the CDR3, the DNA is TGTGCCAGCAGCTTCTCGAGCTTGTTAAGGGGAAACAATGAGCAGTTCTTC.

The CDR3 loop is CSASITMNTEAFF. The CDR3 nucleotides are TGCAGTGCTAGTATCACTATGAACACTGAAGCTTTCTTT. The gene calls are TRBV20-1 and TRBJ1-1; D ambiguous. Germline values: CDR1 DFQATT, CDR2 SNEGSKA (reference sequence). V gave up 3 bases and J gave up 0 bases, with 8 bases separating them. The CDR3 sequence is 13 residues long.

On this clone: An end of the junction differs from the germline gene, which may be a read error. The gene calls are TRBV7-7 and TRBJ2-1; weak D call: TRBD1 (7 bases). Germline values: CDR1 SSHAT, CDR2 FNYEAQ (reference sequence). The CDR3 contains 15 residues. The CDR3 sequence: CASSLGGGGLNEQFF. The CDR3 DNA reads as TGTGCTAGCAGCTTAGGAGGGGGCGGTTTGAATGAGCAGTTCTTC.

The CDR3: CSASTGDSYNEQFF. CDR3 coding DNA: TGCAGTGCTAGTACAGGTGATTCCTACAATGAGCAGTTCTTC. The chain links TRBV20-1 to TRBJ2-1, with D possibly TRBD1 on 5 matching bases. The CDR3 totals 14 residues. Germline loops: CDR1 DFQATT, CDR2 SNEGSKA (reference sequence). V lost 3 bases and J lost 1, with 10 bases in between.

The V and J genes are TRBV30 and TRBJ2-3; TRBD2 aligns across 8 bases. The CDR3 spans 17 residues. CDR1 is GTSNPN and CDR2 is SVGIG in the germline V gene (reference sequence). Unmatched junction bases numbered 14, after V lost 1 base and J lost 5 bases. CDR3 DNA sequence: TGTGCCTGGAGTGGGGGGCTAGCGGGTGGTCTAGGAGATACGCAGTATTTT. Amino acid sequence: CAWSGGLAGGLGDTQYF.